The rows below give T cell receptor beta chains drawn from one sample of a study of T-cell memory formation after mild COVID-19. MiXCR, run by TCRdb on the 5' RACE reads, gives a single entry per CDR3 protein. This table has fewer than 450,000 distinct CDR3 sequences, 20% to 25% appearing once. Sample: PBMCs or a T cell subset sorted from them (not recorded which). The receptors stem from an adult woman who had mild COVID-19 (a few samples of this study predate the infection). Cell type and time point are not known. Both conserved end residues are part of each CDR3. Fields, in order: CDR3 protein, CDR3 DNA, clone size, CDR3 length, J gene, D gene, V gene. The D gene is left open where the match is weak. Size is stated for part of the rows, as once, few or many counts, or as a class when the clone is expanded.

CDR3aa: CASSQEPGRNEQFF; CDR3nt: TGCGCCAGCAGCCAAGAGCCAGGGCGGAATGAGCAGTTCTTC; abundance: -; len: 14; j_gene: TRBJ2-1; d_gene: -; v_gene: TRBV4-3
CDR3aa: CSAGLARTDTQYF; CDR3nt: TGCAGCGCCGGACTAGCTCGCACAGATACGCAGTATTTT; abundance: few; len: 13; j_gene: TRBJ2-3; d_gene: TRBD2; v_gene: TRBV29-1
CDR3aa: CASSHHRDPTSYEQYF; CDR3nt: TGTGCCAGCAGCCACCACAGGGACCCCACTTCCTACGAGCAGTACTTC; abundance: few; len: 16; j_gene: TRBJ2-7; d_gene: -; v_gene: TRBV9
CDR3aa: CASSQVLGDRGLDEQYF; CDR3nt: TGTGCCAGCAGCCAAGTACTGGGAGACAGGGGGCTCGACGAGCAGTACTTC; abundance: -; len: 17; j_gene: TRBJ2-7; d_gene: TRBD1; v_gene: TRBV4-2
CDR3aa: CASSSYVAGTDTQYF; CDR3nt: TGTGCCAGCAGCTCCTACGTAGCAGGCACAGATACGCAGTATTTT; abundance: few; len: 15; j_gene: TRBJ2-3; d_gene: -; v_gene: TRBV7-2
CDR3aa: CASSPSGTAANEQFF; CDR3nt: TGCGCCAGCAGCCCTTCCGGGACAGCCGCTAATGAGCAGTTCTTC; abundance: few; len: 15; j_gene: TRBJ2-1; d_gene: TRBD1; v_gene: TRBV5-1
CDR3aa: CASSYGTVSGANVLTF; CDR3nt: TGTGCCAGTAGTTACGGGACAGTCTCTGGGGCCAACGTCCTGACTTTC; abundance: few; len: 16; j_gene: TRBJ2-6; d_gene: TRBD1; v_gene: TRBV19
CDR3aa: CASSYDRALADVIETQYF; CDR3nt: TGTGCCAGCAGTTACGATCGGGCGCTCGCGGACGTTATAGAGACCCAGTACTTC; abundance: few; len: 18; j_gene: TRBJ2-5; d_gene: -; v_gene: TRBV6-2/TRBV6-3
CDR3aa: CASSPEFGLAGVRNNEQFF; CDR3nt: TGCGCCAGCAGCCCAGAATTCGGACTAGCGGGAGTCAGGAACAATGAGCAGTTCTTC; abundance: few; len: 19; j_gene: TRBJ2-1; d_gene: TRBD2; v_gene: TRBV4-3
CDR3aa: CASSPPGLATDTQYF; CDR3nt: TGTGCCAGCTCACCCCCGGGACTAGCTACAGATACGCAGTATTTT; abundance: few; len: 15; j_gene: TRBJ2-3; d_gene: TRBD2; v_gene: TRBV18
CDR3aa: CASSSALGQGAYEQYF; CDR3nt: TGTGCCAGCAGTAGCGCCCTCGGACAGGGAGCTTACGAGCAGTACTTC; abundance: -; len: 16; j_gene: TRBJ2-7; d_gene: TRBD1; v_gene: TRBV27